The present T cell receptor (beta chain) was sequenced within a study of identical twins. The cDNA had a unique molecular identifier and a template-switch universal primer site. In TCRdb, the 5' RACE reads were re-called with MiXCR into one record per CDR3 protein. The table records 400,000 to 600,000 distinct CDR3 sequences, around 22% of them present only once. Findings and caveats of the study: A partial confounding effect on zero-insertion analyses could come from invariant MAIT and iNKT cells. There were fewer insertions in abundant cord blood beta clonotypes, but memory repertoires showed no such pattern.

With respect to this clonotype: The antigen is unknown.

These data were also filed under a second study, of yellow fever vaccine responses in identical twins.

The sample was CD4+ T cells sorted from blood. The receptor was isolated from a woman between 18 and 29 years old in good health.

Written as DNA, the CDR3 is TGTGCCAGCACTCCCGGTTCGACAGGGGGTGGGAAAACAGATACGCAGTATTTT. This gives the protein CASTPGSTGGGKTDTQYF. J is TRBJ2-3 and V is TRBV3-1; 9 nucleotides match TRBD1. The V gene's germline CDR1 is LGHDT and CDR2 YNNKEL (reference sequence). The CDR3 loop spans 18 amino acids. V shed 7 bases and J 3 bases; nucleotides not matched to a gene: 17.